This T cell receptor beta chain appears in the sequencing data of a study of CD8+ T cells in alopecia areata. Across the study: A 6-month off-drug phase came after tofacitinib, which had lasted 6 to 18 months. Study-wide results and caveats: For lesional scalp, especially alopecia totalis/universalis, clonality was higher than in normal scalp.

RNA was isolated and reverse transcribed to cDNA, the sequencing template. Profiling relied on immunoSEQ multiplex PCR, and the TCRdb table lists in-frame clones only, not all of them. The sample holds hundreds of thousands of clones, around two thirds seen once. This CDR3 is 12 amino acids long. Between the trimmed V and J ends, which lost 7 bases and 6 bases, there was a span of 12 bases. Germline V gives CDR1 SGHRS, CDR2 YFSETQ. As concerns this clone: The antigen is undetermined.

This chain links TRBV5-1 with TRBJ2-3; D is unresolved. The TCR originated in a human donor with alopecia areata. The sample in question was CD4+ T cells sorted from blood, obtained at week 0. The CDR3 DNA is TGCGCCAGCTACAAAGAGGATGATACGCAGTATTTT. Translating it yields CASYKEDDTQYF.